This TCR beta chain was recovered during a study of metastatic and nonmetastatic thyroid tumors (dated by TCRdb to 2018 to 2020). Study-wide context: Repertoires were compared across peripheral blood and tumor or nodule tissue samples from malignant and benign thyroid patients. Study-level results and caveats: TCR beta diversity was reported as significantly higher in malignant tumors than in benign nodules, in both blood and tumor samples.

No patient had received any treatment before thyroid surgery. Using T-cell receptor beta sequencing, the researchers looked back retrospectively at clinical samples from patients, gathered between about 2012 and 2018. The CDR3 holds 14 amino acids from the cysteine to the phenylalanine. Only the CDR3 DNA is retained, 42 bases long and in frame from the first base. The germline V gene encodes CDR1 SGHAT and CDR2 FQNNGV. V and J lose 2 bases and 2 bases, and a span of 7 bases separates them. To note about this clone: This clone's antigen is unknown. No much larger clonotype is one base removed from it; base qualities were not supplied.

The protocol used for the library was PCR. Reads for this sample came from an Illumina HiSeq 4000. High-throughput sequencing was used to profile the TCR beta-chain CDR3 region of every patient. The study's processing was this. Drawing on CDR3 differences between clinicopathological groups, the researchers built a classifier meant to tell apart patients with distant-metastatic papillary thyroid cancer. Repertoire diversity was assessed with the Shannon index, and tumor-blood repertoire similarity with the Morisita-Horn index. Using fastp at Q25 and MiXCR, TCRdb reprocessed the public reads and kept productive beta chains. The V and J calls were not made by the authors but by TCRdb's processing. The sample profile shows some 15,000 clones; under 30% of them were found once. The leading ten clones occupy about 10% of the sample.

The rearrangement combines TRBV11-2 with TRBJ1-5; the D gene identity is not certain. The sample comprised blood. The receptor was derived from a male donor with papillary thyroid cancer or a benign thyroid nodule (not recorded which). Some clones in this sample may be carry-over from other donors' samples. For the CDR3, the sequence is CASSLSMGNQPQHF. The sequenced DNA is TGTGCCAGCAGCTTAAGTATGGGCAATCAGCCCCAGCATTTT.